What follows are 26 T cell receptor beta chains derived from one specimen sequenced in a study of blood T cells in healthy people across ages. The use of a sample-barcoded 5' primer and a J-beta primer mix characterized a second PCR of roughly 6 to 12 cycles. In TCRdb, the 5' RACE reads were re-called with MiXCR into one record per CDR3 protein. The data contain approximately 600,000 distinct CDR3 sequences, approximately 59% of them singletons. Sequences were obtained from blood. The receptors derive from a man in his sixties in good health.

Only a few counts were recorded for this clonotype. The rearrangement joins TRBV20-1 to TRBJ2-7; TRBD2 matches at 7 bases. From germline, CDR1 is DFQATT and CDR2 SNEGSKA (reference sequence). V shed 7 bases, J shed 0 bases, and the junction held 3 bases outside the gene matches. The CDR3 has 12 residues. The CDR3 loop reads CSVASGSYEQYF. CDR3 coding DNA: TGCAGTGTGGCTAGCGGCTCCTACGAGCAGTACTTC.

V gene TRBV4-1 combines with J gene TRBJ1-1; the D gene is possibly TRBD1 (5 bases). The CDR3 has 14 amino acids. CDR1 is MGHRA, CDR2 YSYEKL, per germline. The V end was cut by 3 bases, the J end by 1 base, with 9 bases between. CDR3 DNA sequence: TGCGCCAGCAGCCACAGGGCAGGGAACACTGAAGCTTTCTTT. Amino acids: CASSHRAGNTEAFF.

The V and J genes are TRBV12-3 or TRBV12-4 and TRBJ2-7; 8 bases agree with TRBD2. The length of the CDR3 is 15 residues. The V and J ends lost 5 bases and 0 bases, in that order; junction bases with no gene match: 6. CDR3 sequence (DNA): TGTGCCAGCAGTCCCCGAGCGGGGGTCTCCTACGAGCAGTACTTC. Its protein is CASSPRAGVSYEQYF.

V is TRBV5-1 and J is TRBJ2-3; 7 nucleotides agree with TRBD2. With V trimmed by 4 bases and J by 2 bases, 7 bases remained unmatched. The CDR3 is 15 amino acids. Germline-derived CDR1 and CDR2 are SGHRS and YFSETQ. The CDR3: CASSLGGGLTDTQYF. DNA for the CDR3: TGCGCCAGCAGCCTGGGGGGGGGTCTCACAGATACGCAGTATTTT.

This clonotype was counted a single time. This chain joins TRBV5-4 and TRBJ2-1; 7 bases are a match to TRBD2. The CDR3 runs 15 residues. J lost 3 bases, V lost 1 base, and 4 bases had no gene match. Germline V lookup: CDR1 SGHNT, CDR2 YYREEE (reference sequence). CDR3 residues: CASSLTAGDYNEQFF. CDR3 coding DNA: TGTGCCAGCAGCTTGACCGCGGGGGACTACAATGAGCAGTTCTTC.

The V gene is TRBV10-3, the J gene TRBJ2-7; TRBD1 aligns across 10 bases. The J call may not be correct, given that the DNA end is closer to TRBJ2-5. The CDR3 totals 13 residues. In germline, CDR1 is ENHRY, CDR2 SYGVKD. CDR3 DNA: TGTGCCGCAGGGACAGGGGAGGCGGAGACCCAGTACTTC. It specifies CAAGTGEAETQYF.

The chain uses TRBV15 and TRBJ1-2; the D is unclear. The V and J ends lost 2 bases and 2 bases respectively, with 15 bases between them. Germline-derived CDR1 and CDR2 are LNHNV and YYDKDF (reference sequence). The CDR3 contains 16 residues. CDR3 nucleotide sequence: TGTGCCACCAGCAGATTTCTACAGCGTTCCAACTATGGCTACACCTTC. It translates to CATSRFLQRSNYGYTF. The variable domain in full, completed from reference TRBV15 and TRBJ1-2, reads DAMVIQNPRYQVTQFGKPVTLSCSQTLNHNVMYWYQQKSSQAPKLLFHYYDKDFNNEADTPDNFQSRRPNTSFCFLDIRSPGLGDTAMYLCATSRFLQRSNYGYTFGSGTRLTVV.

This clonotype was detected many times. The junction shows a germline mismatch at one end, possibly a read error. The chain joins TRBV5-1 to TRBJ2-5; 9 bases are a match to TRBD1. The length of the CDR3 is 13 residues. CDR1 and CDR2 from the germline V gene are SGHRS and YFSETQ. This chain's CDR3 is CASSLGQGETQYF. The DNA of the CDR3 is TGTGCCAGCAGCTTAGGACAGGGGGAGACCCAGTACTTC.

This clonotype has only a few counts. J is TRBJ2-5 and V is TRBV20-1; D call uncertain. This CDR3 spans 13 amino acids. Germline CDR1 reads DFQATT; CDR2 reads SNEGSKA (reference sequence). V was pared by 5 bases and J by 2 bases, with 12 bases between. The CDR3 here is CSAQLWAQETQYF. Written as DNA, the CDR3 is TGCAGTGCTCAGCTTTGGGCTCAAGAGACCCAGTACTTC.

This clonotype turned up a few times. The rearrangement links TRBV7-2 to TRBJ1-2, with TRBD1 as a possible D gene (5 bases). The length of the CDR3 is 14 residues. Germline lookup yields CDR1 SGHTA and CDR2 FQGNSA. V lost 4 bases and J 4 bases, leaving 13 bases between the germline ends. The CDR3 region has the DNA TGTGCCAGCAGCTCCCCCCGACAGACCTATGGCTACACCTTC. Protein: CASSSPRQTYGYTF.

The rearrangement links TRBV20-1 to TRBJ1-4; D is possibly TRBD1 (5 bases). V was cut by 3 bases and J by 1 base, with 6 bases left in between. In germline, CDR1 is DFQATT, CDR2 SNEGSKA (reference sequence). The CDR3 has 13 residues. Here the CDR3 DNA reads TGCAGTGCTAGGGGGGGAACTAATGAAAAACTGTTTTTT. Its translation is CSARGGTNEKLFF.

This clonotype was observed once. This chain connects TRBV11-2 to TRBJ2-3; D remains ambiguous. CDR1 SGHAT and CDR2 FQNNGV come from the germline V gene. The CDR3 sequence is 12 residues long. V gave up 8 bases and J gave up 4 bases, with 10 bases separating them. CDR3 loop: CASRTPADTQYF. The CDR3 DNA is TGTGCCAGCCGCACCCCGGCAGATACGCAGTATTTT.

For the CDR3, the DNA is TGCAGTGCTTGGGAGACCCAGTACTTC. Its translation is CSAWETQYF. The J gene is TRBJ2-5, the V gene TRBV20-1; D not resolved. The V gene lost 5 bases and the J gene lost 5 bases, with 3 bases spanning the gap. The CDR3 is 9 amino acids. Germline values: CDR1 DFQATT, CDR2 SNEGSKA (reference sequence).

Comments on this clonotype: The junction departs from the called germline gene at one end, perhaps through a read error. The chain combines TRBV4-1 with TRBJ2-1, with 8 nucleotides matching TRBD2. CDR1 is MGHRA, CDR2 YSYEKL, per germline. The CDR3 spans 19 residues. In DNA form, the CDR3 reads TGCGCCAGCAGCCAAGATTGGCTAGCGGGTCCTAGCTCCTATAATGAGCAGTTCTTC. Amino acids: CASSQDWLAGPSSYNEQFF.

The V gene is TRBV15, the J gene TRBJ2-5; the D gene is possibly TRBD1 (6 bases). The CDR3 sequence is 12 residues long. Germline-derived CDR1 and CDR2 are LNHNV and YYDKDF (reference sequence). Deletions cut 9 bases from V and 5 bases from J, with 13 bases between. CDR3 in amino acids: CATGGRWETQYF. CDR3 DNA sequence: TGTGCCACTGGGGGCAGATGGGAGACCCAGTACTTC. Using reference TRBV15 and TRBJ2-5 for the parts outside the CDR3, the full variable domain is DAMVIQNPRYQVTQFGKPVTLSCSQTLNHNVMYWYQQKSSQAPKLLFHYYDKDFNNEADTPDNFQSRRPNTSFCFLDIRSPGLGDTAMYLCATGGRWETQYFGPGTRLLVL.

The chain uses TRBV3-1 and TRBJ2-7; 10 nucleotides match TRBD2. Germline trimming cut 4 bases from V and 3 bases from J; bases unmatched to any gene: 9. CDR3 length: 16 residues. CDR1 LGHDT and CDR2 YNNKEL come from the germline V gene (reference sequence). The CDR3 DNA sequence: TGTGCCAGCAGCCCCTACGGCGCTAGCGGGGGCTACGAGCAGTACTTC. Residues: CASSPYGASGGYEQYF.

V is TRBV7-9 and J is TRBJ1-2; unclear D gene. This CDR3 spans 13 amino acids. V was cut by 5 bases and J by 8 bases, with 15 bases left in between. The germline V gene has CDR1 SEHNR and CDR2 FQNEAQ (reference sequence). CDR3 amino acids: CASSRDAGSGYTF. CDR3 coding DNA: TGTGCCAGCAGCCGGGATGCGGGGAGCGGCTACACCTTC.

The chain has TRBV5-4 and TRBJ2-1; no definite D call. Gene TRBJ2-7 matches the end of the DNA better, so the J call may be wrong. Germline-derived CDR1 and CDR2 are SGHNT and YYREEE (reference sequence). The length of the CDR3 is 11 residues. CDR3 loop: CASSYYMKQYF. CDR3 nucleotides: TGTGCCAGCAGTTACTACATGAAGCAGTACTTC.

The chain employs TRBV3-1 and TRBJ2-1; D may match TRBD1 or TRBD2 (6 bases each). CDR1 LGHDT and CDR2 YNNKEL come from the germline V gene (reference sequence). Trimming took 0 bases from V and 8 from J, leaving 23 bases between them. The CDR3 is 18 residues long. Here the CDR3 reads CASSQDQVGWGAVYEQFF. CDR3 DNA sequence: TGTGCCAGCAGCCAAGATCAAGTTGGGTGGGGGGCCGTCTATGAGCAGTTCTTC.

This clonotype was counted only a few times. The gene calls are TRBV7-2 and TRBJ2-2; the D gene is possibly TRBD1 (6 bases). The V and J ends lost 1 base and 5 bases respectively, with 17 bases between them. CDR3 length equals 17 residues. Germline V gene lookup returns CDR1 SGHTA and CDR2 FQGNSA. The CDR3 nucleotides are TGTGCCAGCAGCTTAGACAGGACAGACGAAGGGACCGGGGAGCTGTTTTTT. Translating gives CASSLDRTDEGTGELFF.

This clonotype has more than one count but fewer than ten. This chain joins TRBV28 and TRBJ2-5; 7 positions match TRBD1. Losses at the gene ends were 6 bases for V and 1 base for J; bases not matched to a gene: 14. The CDR3 sequence is 17 residues long. Germline assignment: CDR1 MDHEN and CDR2 SYDVKM. The CDR3 loop is CASRSYSRDRAQETQYF. Written as DNA, the CDR3 is TGTGCCAGCAGATCCTATAGCCGGGACAGAGCCCAAGAGACCCAGTACTTC.

V usage is TRBV28 and J usage is TRBJ1-2, with TRBD1 as a possible D gene (5 bases). The germline V gene encodes CDR1 MDHEN and CDR2 SYDVKM. The CDR3 sequence is 13 residues long. Deletions cut 6 bases from V and 1 base from J, with 9 bases between. For the CDR3, the DNA is TGTGCCAGCAGGGGAGACAGTAACTATGGCTACACCTTC. Translating gives CASRGDSNYGYTF.

This clonotype has only one observation. The chain has TRBV28 and TRBJ2-5; unclear D gene. This CDR3 region has 15 residues. The germline V gene encodes CDR1 MDHEN and CDR2 SYDVKM. Between the trimmed V and J ends, which lost 5 bases and 11 bases, there was a span of 24 bases. The CDR3 DNA follows: TGTGCCAGCAGTACTTACTACGAAGGTGGCAAGGAGCAGTACTTC. Encoded protein: CASSTYYEGGKEQYF.

This chain connects TRBV5-1 to TRBJ2-1, with D perhaps matching TRBD2 (6 bases). The V gene lost 6 bases and the J gene lost 0 bases, with 16 bases spanning the gap. CDR1 is SGHRS and CDR2 is YFSETQ in the germline V gene. The CDR3 contains 16 residues. The CDR3 DNA is TGCGCCAGCATCCCCGGGAGCCCCAGCTCCTACAATGAGCAGTTCTTC. Protein product: CASIPGSPSSYNEQFF.

This chain joins TRBV20-1 and TRBJ2-5; D is tentatively TRBD1 or TRBD2 (5 bases each). The CDR3 has 12 residues. In germline, CDR1 is DFQATT, CDR2 SNEGSKA (reference sequence). The ends were cut back, 6 bases at V and 2 bases at J, with 10 bases in the middle. The CDR3 here is CSAPGPQETQYF. Written as DNA, the CDR3 is TGCAGTGCGCCGGGACCTCAAGAGACCCAGTACTTC.

The chain uses TRBV20-1 and TRBJ1-2; D possibly corresponds to TRBD1 (6 bases). The CDR3 covers 14 residues. Per the germline V gene, CDR1 is DFQATT and CDR2 is SNEGSKA (reference sequence). V shed 3 bases and J shed 4 bases, with 15 bases lying between them. The CDR3: CSASKGDGFYGYTF. The DNA for the CDR3 is TGCAGTGCTAGCAAGGGGGACGGATTCTATGGCTACACCTTC.